This T cell receptor beta chain is drawn from a study of blood T cells in healthy people across ages. Study information: When template switching was applied, about one barcoded beta molecule was captured per two T cells.

V lost 5 bases to trimming and J lost 3 bases; unmatched junction nucleotides: 8. Germline CDR1 reads SGHAT; CDR2 reads FQDESV (reference sequence). The CDR3 is 15 amino acids. A sample-barcoded 5' primer and a J-beta primer mix were used in a second PCR of roughly 6 to 12 cycles. Carrying 12 random nucleotides, a template-switch adaptor labeled each individual cDNA molecule. TCRdb re-analysed the 5' RACE reads in MiXCR, keeping a single row per CDR3 protein. The repertoire consists of 1,100,000 or so distinct CDR3 sequences, with less than 50% occurring once and the leading ten covering under 20%. The origin of this receptor is a woman aged 60-70 years in good health. The sample taken for sequencing was blood. The rearrangement joins TRBV11-1 to TRBJ1-2, with 8 bases lining up with TRBD1. Written as DNA, the CDR3 is TGTGCCAGCAGCGCCCTGGGGACAGGCCACTATGGCTACACCTTC. It translates to CASSALGTGHYGYTF.